This T cell receptor beta chain was sequenced for a study of blood T cell repertoires in COVID-19. Whole-study context: COVID-19 samples collected from the United States, Italy and Spain covered acute and convalescent phases.

In the study's own analysis: It was from reference gene primer amplification that nucleated cell counts were estimated. TCRdb's copy holds only in-frame clones and misses some; the assay was immunoSEQ multiplex PCR. V, J and clone size reflect that table, while D and trimming were determined from the DNA. The repertoire includes 200,000 to 250,000 clones, approximately 81% of them detected once, and 15% to 20% sits in the top ten. The V end lost 7 bases, the J end lost 7 bases, and 14 bases lay between the germline ends. CDR3 size: 14 residues. The V gene's germline CDR1 is WSHSY and CDR2 SAAADI. The source is a woman of 80 years or more with active or convalescent COVID-19. This chain joins TRBV10-2 and TRBJ1-6, with D possibly being TRBD1 (5 bases). Input material: peripheral blood. The CDR3 DNA reads TGCGCCAGCACGACAGCGTCAACCAATTCACCCCTCCACTTT. Protein product: CASTTASTNSPLHF.